This record looks at one T cell receptor (beta chain) sequence and its context. TCRdb keeps only in-frame clones here, not all; method: immunoSEQ multiplex PCR. Found here are 300,000 to 450,000 clones, 88% of them singletons; the top ten hold more than 0.95%. These data are taken from a study of blood T cell repertoires in COVID-19. Sequencing was performed on PBMCs or T cells enriched from blood (not recorded which). The receptor comes from a woman younger than 30 who had recovered from COVID-19.

CDR3 sequence (DNA): TGTGCCAGCAGCCCGCCCGGGACTAGCGCCCTCCAAGAGACCCAGTACTTC. This translates into CASSPPGTSALQETQYF. This chain connects TRBV9 to TRBJ2-5; TRBD2 aligns across 10 bases. Losses at the gene ends were 4 bases for V and 1 base for J; bases not matched to a gene: 10. The CDR3 has 17 amino acids. Germline values: CDR1 SGDLS, CDR2 YYNGEE. Supplemented by reference TRBV9 and TRBJ2-5, the full variable domain reads DSGVTQTPKHLITATGQRVTLRCSPRSGDLSVYWYQQSLDQGLQFLIQYYNGEERAKGNILERFSAQQFPDLHSELNLSSLELGDSALYFCASSPPGTSALQETQYFGPGTRLLVL.